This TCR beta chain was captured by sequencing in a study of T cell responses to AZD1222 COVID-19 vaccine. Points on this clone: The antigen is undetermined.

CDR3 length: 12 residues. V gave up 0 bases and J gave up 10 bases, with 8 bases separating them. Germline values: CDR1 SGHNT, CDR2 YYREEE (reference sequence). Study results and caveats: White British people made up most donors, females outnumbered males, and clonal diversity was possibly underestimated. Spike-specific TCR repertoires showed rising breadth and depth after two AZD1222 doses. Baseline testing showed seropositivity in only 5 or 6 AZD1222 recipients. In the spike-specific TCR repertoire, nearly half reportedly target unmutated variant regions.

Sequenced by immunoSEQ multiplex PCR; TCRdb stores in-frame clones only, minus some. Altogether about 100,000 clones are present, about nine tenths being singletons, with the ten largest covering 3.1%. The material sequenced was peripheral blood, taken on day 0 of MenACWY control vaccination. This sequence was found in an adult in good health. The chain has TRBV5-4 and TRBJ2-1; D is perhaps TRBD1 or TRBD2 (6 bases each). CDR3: CASSLEGGEQFF. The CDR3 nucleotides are TGTGCCAGCAGCTTGGAGGGGGGAGAGCAGTTCTTC.